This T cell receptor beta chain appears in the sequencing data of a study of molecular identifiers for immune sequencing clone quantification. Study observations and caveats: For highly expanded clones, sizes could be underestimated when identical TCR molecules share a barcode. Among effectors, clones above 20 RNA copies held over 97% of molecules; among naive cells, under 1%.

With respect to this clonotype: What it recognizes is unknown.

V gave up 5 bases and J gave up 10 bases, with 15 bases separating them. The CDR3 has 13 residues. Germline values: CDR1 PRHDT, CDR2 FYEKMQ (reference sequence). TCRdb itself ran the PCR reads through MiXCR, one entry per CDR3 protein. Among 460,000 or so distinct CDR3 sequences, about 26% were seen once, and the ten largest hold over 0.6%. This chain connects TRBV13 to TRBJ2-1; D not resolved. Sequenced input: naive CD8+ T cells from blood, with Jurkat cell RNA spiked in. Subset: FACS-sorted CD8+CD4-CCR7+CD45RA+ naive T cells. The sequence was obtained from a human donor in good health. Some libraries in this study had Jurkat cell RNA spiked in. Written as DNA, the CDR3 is TGTGCCAGCAGCCCCGGGCGGCAACCCGAGCAGTTCTTC. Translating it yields CASSPGRQPEQFF. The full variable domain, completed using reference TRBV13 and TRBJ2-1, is AAGVIQSPRHLIKEKRETATLKCYPIPRHDTVYWYQQGPGQDPQFLISFYEKMQSDKGSIPDRFSAQQFSDYHSELNMSSLELGDSALYFCASSPGRQPEQFFGPGTRLTVL.